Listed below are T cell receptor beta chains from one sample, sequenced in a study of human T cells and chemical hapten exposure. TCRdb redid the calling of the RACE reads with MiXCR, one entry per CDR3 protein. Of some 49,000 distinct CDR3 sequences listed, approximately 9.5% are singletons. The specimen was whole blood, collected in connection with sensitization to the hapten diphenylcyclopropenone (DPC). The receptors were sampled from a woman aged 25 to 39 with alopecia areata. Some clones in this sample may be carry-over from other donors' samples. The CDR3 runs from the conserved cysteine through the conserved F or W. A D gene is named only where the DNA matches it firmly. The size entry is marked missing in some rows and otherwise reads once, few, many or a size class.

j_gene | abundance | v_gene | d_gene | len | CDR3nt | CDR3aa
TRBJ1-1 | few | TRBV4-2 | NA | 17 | TGTGCCAGCAGCCGCATACAGGACATCCTAGAGGACACTGAAGCTTTCTTT | CASSRIQDILEDTEAFF
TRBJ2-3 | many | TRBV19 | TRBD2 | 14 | TGTGCCAGTAGTGGGCTAGTCGGGGGGGATACGCAGTATTTT | CASSGLVGGDTQYF
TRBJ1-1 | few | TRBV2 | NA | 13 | TGTGCCAGCAGCTACGAGGGGAACACTGAAGCTTTCTTT | CASSYEGNTEAFF
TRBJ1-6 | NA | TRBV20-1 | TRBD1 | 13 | TGCAGTGCCCCGACAGGGGAGAATTCACCCCTCCACTTT | CSAPTGENSPLHF
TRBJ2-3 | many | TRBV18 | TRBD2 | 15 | TGTGCCAGCTCACCCTTAGCGGGGGGCACAGATACGCAGTATTTT | CASSPLAGGTDTQYF
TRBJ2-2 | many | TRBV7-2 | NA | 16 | TGTGCCAGCAGCTTAGGTCTTACGGGGAACACCGGGGAGCTGTTTTTT | CASSLGLTGNTGELFF
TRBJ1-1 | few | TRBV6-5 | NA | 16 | TGTGCCAGCAGCCGCGCCCGAGGTATGGGAGGCACTGAAGCTTTCTTT | CASSRARGMGGTEAFF
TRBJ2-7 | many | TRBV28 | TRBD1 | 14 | TGTGCCAGCAGTACCTGGACAGGGAACGACGAGCAGTACTTC | CASSTWTGNDEQYF
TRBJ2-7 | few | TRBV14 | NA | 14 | TGTGCCAGCAGCCCACCTGGGGGGCTGTACGAGCAGTACTTC | CASSPPGGLYEQYF
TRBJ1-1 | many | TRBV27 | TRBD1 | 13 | TGTGCCACCCGCAGGGGGCTAGGAGCTGAAGCTTTCTTT | CATRRGLGAEAFF
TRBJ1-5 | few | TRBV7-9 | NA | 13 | TGTGCCAGCAGCTTAGAAGGGTTTCAGCCCCAGCATTTT | CASSLEGFQPQHF
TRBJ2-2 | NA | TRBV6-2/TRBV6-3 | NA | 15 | TGTGCCATGCGCGAGGAGGGTCGGGACACCGGGGAGCTGTTTTTT | CAMREEGRDTGELFF
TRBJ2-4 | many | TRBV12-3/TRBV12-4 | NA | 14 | TGTGCCAGCAGTTCGGATTCGGCCAAAAACATTCAGTACTTC | CASSSDSAKNIQYF
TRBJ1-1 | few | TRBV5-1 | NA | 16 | TGCGCCAGCAGCTTCACAGCAACCGGGATTAACACTGAAGCTTTCTTT | CASSFTATGINTEAFF
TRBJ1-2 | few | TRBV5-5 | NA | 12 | TGTGCCAGCAGCTCCCTTCCAGCCGGCGACACCTTC | CASSSLPAGDTF
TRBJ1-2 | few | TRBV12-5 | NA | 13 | TGTGCTAGTGGTTTGTGGGGGCCGGGTGGCTACACCTTC | CASGLWGPGGYTF
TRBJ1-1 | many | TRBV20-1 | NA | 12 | TGCAGTGCTAGAGTATATGGGATTGAAGCTTTCTTT | CSARVYGIEAFF
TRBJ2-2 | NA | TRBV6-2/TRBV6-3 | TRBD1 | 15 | TGTGCCACCACCGGGAAAGGGGGCCCGAGCGGGGAGCTGTTTTTT | CATTGKGGPSGELFF
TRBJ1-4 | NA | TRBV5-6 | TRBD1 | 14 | TGTGCCAGCAGCCCCGGGGACAGGGCTGAAAAACTGTTTTTT | CASSPGDRAEKLFF
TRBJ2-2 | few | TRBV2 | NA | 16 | TGTGCCAGCATTGGGAAATGGACCAACGGTGCCGGGGAGCTGTTTTTT | CASIGKWTNGAGELFF
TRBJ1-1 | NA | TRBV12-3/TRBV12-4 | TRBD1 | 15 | TGTGCCAGCAGTAATAGGGGGCGCCGGGGCACTGAAGCTTTCTTT | CASSNRGRRGTEAFF
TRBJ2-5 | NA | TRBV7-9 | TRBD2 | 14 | TGTGCCAGCAGCCCGCAGGGACTAGAAGAGACCCAGTACTTC | CASSPQGLEETQYF
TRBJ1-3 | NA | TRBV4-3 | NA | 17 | TGCGCCAGCAGCCAAGATCCCGACAGCTTCTCTGGAAACACCATATATTTT | CASSQDPDSFSGNTIYF
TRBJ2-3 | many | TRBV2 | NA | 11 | TGTGCCAGCAGTGAATTAGATACGCAGTATTTT | CASSELDTQYF
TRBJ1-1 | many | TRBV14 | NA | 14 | TGTGCCAGCAGCCAACAACCAATGAACACTGAAGCTTTCTTT | CASSQQPMNTEAFF
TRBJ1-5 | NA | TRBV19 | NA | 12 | TGTGCCAGTAATTTAGCCAATCAGCCCCAGCATTTT | CASNLANQPQHF
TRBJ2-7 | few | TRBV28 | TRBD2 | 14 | TGTGCCAGCAGTTTTGCGGGGGGGAATCACGAGCAGTACTTC | CASSFAGGNHEQYF
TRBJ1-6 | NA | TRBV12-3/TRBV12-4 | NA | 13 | TGTGCCAGCAGTTTAGGGAGGGGTTCACCCCTCCACTTT | CASSLGRGSPLHF
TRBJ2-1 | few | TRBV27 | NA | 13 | TGTGCCAGCAGTCCCGGACCCGGCAATGAGCAGTTCTTC | CASSPGPGNEQFF
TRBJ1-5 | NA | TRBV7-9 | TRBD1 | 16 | TGTGCCAGCACCTTAGTGGACAGGGGTGTTTATCAGCCCCAGCATTTT | CASTLVDRGVYQPQHF
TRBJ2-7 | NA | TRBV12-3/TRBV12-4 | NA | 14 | TGTGCCAGCAGTTCACAGGGCATGTCCTACGAGCAGTACTTC | CASSSQGMSYEQYF
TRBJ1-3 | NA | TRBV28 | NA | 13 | TGTGCCAGCGTCTCGGGGCCTGGAAACACCATATATTTT | CASVSGPGNTIYF
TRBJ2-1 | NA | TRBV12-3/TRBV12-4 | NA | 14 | TGTGCCAGCAGTTTAGCCCGACTAAGCAATGAGCAGTTCTTC | CASSLARLSNEQFF
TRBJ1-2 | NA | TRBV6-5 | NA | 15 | TGTGCCAGCTCGCCGACAGCCTGGAAGGGCTATGGCTACACCTTC | CASSPTAWKGYGYTF
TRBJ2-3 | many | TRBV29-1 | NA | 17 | TGCAGCGTTGAAGAAGGAGTGGGGGGACCGGGTTTCAATACGCAGTATTTT | CSVEEGVGGPGFNTQYF
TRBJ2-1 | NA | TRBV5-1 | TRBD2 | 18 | TGCGCCAGCAGCTCCCATTACGGGACTAGCGGGGTAAACAATGAGCAGTTCTTC | CASSSHYGTSGVNNEQFF
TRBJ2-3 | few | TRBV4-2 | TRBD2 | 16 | TGTGCCAGCAGCCCTGGGACTAGCGGGGGGGCGGATACGCAGTATTTT | CASSPGTSGGADTQYF
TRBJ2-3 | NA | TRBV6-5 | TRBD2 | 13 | TGTGCCAGCAAGCGGGGTAGCACAGATACGCAGTATTTT | CASKRGSTDTQYF
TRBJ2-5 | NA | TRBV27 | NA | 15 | TGTGCCAGCAGTCCCCGCAGTAGGAAACAAGAGACCCAGTACTTC | CASSPRSRKQETQYF
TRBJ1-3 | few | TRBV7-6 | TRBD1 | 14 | TGTGCCAGCAGCGCGACAGGGGCTGGAAACACCATATATTTT | CASSATGAGNTIYF
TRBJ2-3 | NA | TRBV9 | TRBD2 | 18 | TGTGCCAGCAGCGTAGGATCCCTAGCGGGGGTCGGCACAGATACGCAGTATTTT | CASSVGSLAGVGTDTQYF
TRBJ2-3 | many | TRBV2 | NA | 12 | TGTGCCAGCAGACAGGGGGGGGATACGCAGTATTTT | CASRQGGDTQYF
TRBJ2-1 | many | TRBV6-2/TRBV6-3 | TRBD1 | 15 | TGTGCCAGCAGTACCCGACAGGGAACCTACAATGAGCAGTTCTTC | CASSTRQGTYNEQFF
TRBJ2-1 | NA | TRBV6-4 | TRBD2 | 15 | TGTGCCAGCAGTGGGGGAAGGACTAGTACCTCCGGGCAGTTCTTC | CASSGGRTSTSGQFF
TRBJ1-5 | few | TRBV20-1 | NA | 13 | TGCAGTGCAACACAGGTGCCGGGTCAGCCCCAGCATTTT | CSATQVPGQPQHF
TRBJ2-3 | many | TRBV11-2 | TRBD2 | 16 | TGTGCCAGCAGCTTAGTTACGGGGGGGTTTTCAGATACGCAGTATTTT | CASSLVTGGFSDTQYF
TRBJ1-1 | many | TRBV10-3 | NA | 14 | TGTGCCACCGGAAGACAGGAGACTTTCGCTGAAGCTTTCTTT | CATGRQETFAEAFF
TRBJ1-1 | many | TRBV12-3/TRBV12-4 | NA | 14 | TGTGCCAGCAGTCCCCCCGGAGGGCGCACTGAAGCTTTCTTT | CASSPPGGRTEAFF
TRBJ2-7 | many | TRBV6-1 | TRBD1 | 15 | TGTGCCAGCAGTGACCACGGACAGGGTTCCTACGAGCAGTACTTC | CASSDHGQGSYEQYF
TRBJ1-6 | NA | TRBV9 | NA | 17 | TGTGCCAGCAGCGTCGAGACAGTTAGCTCCTATAATTCACCCCTCCACTTT | CASSVETVSSYNSPLHF
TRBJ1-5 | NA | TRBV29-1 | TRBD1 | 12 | TGCAGCGTGGGACAGTGGGATCAGCCCCAGCATTTT | CSVGQWDQPQHF
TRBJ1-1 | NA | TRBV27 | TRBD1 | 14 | TGTGCCAGCAGTTCCGTCTACAGGGGAGACGAAGCTTTCTTT | CASSSVYRGDEAFF
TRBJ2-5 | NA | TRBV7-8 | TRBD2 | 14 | TGTGCCAGCAGCTTGGGTAGCGGGACGGAGACCCAGTACTTC | CASSLGSGTETQYF
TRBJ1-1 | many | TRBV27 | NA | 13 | TGTGCCAGCCAGTCCCTCGGCTACACTGAAGCTTTCTTT | CASQSLGYTEAFF
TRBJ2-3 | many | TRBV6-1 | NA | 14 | TGTGCCAGCAGTTTAGACTCAAGCACAGATACGCAGTATTTT | CASSLDSSTDTQYF
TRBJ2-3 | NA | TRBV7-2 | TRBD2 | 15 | TGTGCCAGCAGTCATGGACTAGCGAGCACAGATACGCAGTATTTT | CASSHGLASTDTQYF
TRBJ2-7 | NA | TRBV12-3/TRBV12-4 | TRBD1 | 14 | TGTGCCAGCAGCCCTGGACAGGGTTGCTACGAGCAGTACTTC | CASSPGQGCYEQYF
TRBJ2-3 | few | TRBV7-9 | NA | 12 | TGTGCCAGCAGCTTAACCCAGAATACGCAGTATTTT | CASSLTQNTQYF